A single sample gave rise to the 18 T cell receptor beta chains below, sequenced in a study of a mutant IDH1 vaccine in newly diagnosed glioma. Their antigens remain unidentified. Described time point: week 47, end of study. Mutant IDH1 20-mer peptide, at 300 ug, made up each vaccine dose, with topical imiquimod. Profiled with immunoSEQ multiplex PCR; TCRdb holds only in-frame clones, not every one. The table shows tens of thousands of clones, with almost 65% occurring only once. The source material was peripheral blood mononuclear cells (PBMCs), sampled from a glioma patient whose treatment included an IDH1 peptide vaccine. Receptors originate from a man in his forties or fifties with glioma. Some clones in this sample may be carry-over from other donors' samples.

The V gene is TRBV2, the J gene TRBJ2-2; 9 positions agree with TRBD1. The CDR3 has 13 residues. Germline assignment: CDR1 SNHLY and CDR2 FYNNEI. The V segment lost 6 bases and the J segment 6 bases; nucleotides outside the gene matches: 2. CDR3: CASRRTGAGELFF. The CDR3 DNA reads as TGTGCCAGCAGGAGGACAGGGGCCGGGGAGCTGTTTTTT.

The chain combines TRBV2 with TRBJ1-6; D possibly corresponds to TRBD1 (6 bases). Germline V gives CDR1 SNHLY, CDR2 FYNNEI. V lost 6 bases and J 2 bases, leaving 11 bases between the germline ends. The CDR3 consists of 15 residues. CDR3 nucleotide sequence: TGTGCCAGCAGCGAACAGGGAGCCTATAATTCACCCCTCCACTTT. This encodes CASSEQGAYNSPLHF.

This clone was detected a few times. J is TRBJ1-4 and V is TRBV7-7, with 8 nucleotides matching TRBD1. The V gene's germline CDR1 is SSHAT and CDR2 FNYEAQ (reference sequence). The CDR3 length is 14 residues. V was pared by 5 bases and J by 7 bases, with 6 bases of the junction left unmatched. The CDR3 sequence: CASSPGQGGEKLFF. DNA for the CDR3: TGTGCCAGCAGCCCCGGACAGGGAGGTGAAAAACTGTTTTTT.

The chain couples TRBV2 to TRBJ1-2; D might be TRBD1 (6 bases). CDR1 is SNHLY, CDR2 FYNNEI, per germline. Trimming took off 4 bases at V and 3 bases at J, with 9 bases between the two ends. The CDR3 runs 13 residues. The CDR3 spells CASSVQGDYGYTF. CDR3 in DNA: TGTGCCAGCAGTGTACAGGGTGACTATGGCTACACCTTC.

The chain couples TRBV13 to TRBJ2-3; 7 bases are a match to TRBD2. CDR1 is PRHDT, CDR2 FYEKMQ, per germline (reference sequence). V gave up 5 bases and J gave up 6 bases; unmatched junction bases: 11. CDR3 size: 15 residues. CDR3 sequence: CASSRTGRGRDTQYF. As DNA, the CDR3 is TGTGCCAGCAGCAGGACGGGGAGGGGTCGGGATACGCAGTATTTT.

This clone has more than one count but fewer than ten. This sequence joins TRBV2 and TRBJ1-5; no clear D. The V and J ends lost 5 bases and 3 bases respectively, with 11 bases between them. There are 14 residues in the CDR3. The germline CDR1 and CDR2 sequences are SNHLY and FYNNEI. In DNA form, the CDR3 reads TGTGCCAGCAGTTCTGCGGGGATCAATCAGCCCCAGCATTTT. Amino acid sequence: CASSSAGINQPQHF. Together with reference TRBV2 and TRBJ1-5, the CDR3 gives the full variable domain: EPEVTQTPSHQVTQMGQEVILRCVPISNHLYFYWYRQILGQKVEFLVSFYNNEISEKSEIFDDQFSVERPDGSNFTLKIRSTKLEDSAMYFCASSSAGINQPQHFGDGTRLSIL.

V is TRBV4-1 and J is TRBJ1-1; D is possibly TRBD1 (5 bases). CDR3 length: 14 residues. Germline CDR1 MGHRA, CDR2 YSYEKL. V lost 0 bases and J 3 bases, leaving 8 bases between the germline ends. The CDR3: CASSQEGTYTEAFF. The CDR3 DNA reads TGCGCCAGCAGCCAAGAGGGGACCTACACTGAAGCTTTCTTT.

V gene TRBV5-6 combines with J gene TRBJ2-2, with TRBD1 matching over 7 bases. The V and J ends lost 4 bases and 3 bases, in that order; junction bases with no gene match: 6. Germline V gene data show CDR1 as SGHDT and CDR2 as YYEEEE. This CDR3 comprises 15 residues. In DNA form, the CDR3 reads TGTGCCAGCAGCGTAAGCAGGGGGTACACCGGGGAGCTGTTTTTT. Translation: CASSVSRGYTGELFF. The complete variable domain, with remaining parts taken from reference TRBV5-6 and TRBJ2-2, reads DAGVTQSPTHLIKTRGQQVTLRCSPKSGHDTVSWYQQALGQGPQFIFQYYEEEERQRGNFPDRFSGHQFPNYSSELNVNALLLGDSALYLCASSVSRGYTGELFFGEGSRLTVL.

The V and J genes are TRBV19 and TRBJ1-1, with D possibly being TRBD1 (6 bases). The V gene lost 5 bases and the J gene lost 2 bases, with 12 bases spanning the gap. CDR1 is LNHDA, CDR2 SQIVND, per germline (reference sequence). The CDR3 has 14 amino acids. The CDR3: CASSRDITNTEAFF. The CDR3 DNA reads TGTGCCAGTAGTCGGGACATTACTAACACTGAAGCTTTCTTT.

This chain connects TRBV4-1 to TRBJ2-1; 10 nucleotides agree with TRBD1. CDR3 length: 15 residues. Germline trimming cut 10 bases from V and 9 bases from J; bases unmatched to any gene: 15. Per germline, CDR1 MGHRA and CDR2 YSYEKL. Written as DNA, the CDR3 is TGCGCCACGAGAGCCCCGGGACAGGGGACCCTTGAGCAGTTCTTC. This encodes CATRAPGQGTLEQFF.

V is TRBV7-9 and J is TRBJ1-2; 8 bases align to TRBD1. J gave up 9 bases and V 4 bases, and 13 bases lay outside the gene matches. The germline CDR1 and CDR2 sequences are SEHNR and FQNEAQ (reference sequence). This CDR3 region has 15 residues. The CDR3: CASSSPIGQGGSYTF. Written as DNA, the CDR3 is TGTGCCAGCAGCTCCCCCATCGGACAGGGCGGTAGCTACACCTTC.

J is TRBJ1-2 and V is TRBV6-1, with D tentatively TRBD1 (5 bases). This CDR3 comprises 15 residues. CDR1 and CDR2 from the germline V gene are MNHNS and SASEGT. The V and J ends lost 4 bases and 8 bases respectively, with 20 bases between them. The CDR3 DNA reads TGTGCCAGCAGTGGGTCAGGGAGTCCTTTAAGAGGCTACACCTTC. Amino acid sequence: CASSGSGSPLRGYTF.

The gene calls are TRBV6-6 and TRBJ1-1; the D is unclear. Germline-derived CDR1 and CDR2 are MNHNY and SVGAGI (reference sequence). Trimming removed 8 bases from V and 7 bases from J, with 11 bases in between. The CDR3 contains 11 residues. Here the CDR3 reads CASGRPYEAFF. CDR3 coding DNA: TGTGCCAGCGGGAGACCATATGAAGCTTTCTTT.

This chain's CDR3 is CASSLETVTQYF. As DNA, the CDR3 is TGTGCCAGCAGTCTCGAGACAGTAACGCAGTATTTT. J is TRBJ2-3 and V is TRBV6-1, with D perhaps matching TRBD1 (5 bases). From germline, CDR1 is MNHNS and CDR2 SASEGT. V was pared by 5 bases and J by 9 bases, with 12 bases between. The CDR3 runs 12 residues.

The V gene is TRBV27, the J gene TRBJ1-1; tentatively, D is TRBD1 (5 bases). The germline V gene has CDR1 MNHEY and CDR2 SMNVEV (reference sequence). Trimming cost V 8 bases and J 2 bases, with 24 bases left between them. This CDR3 contains 17 residues. DNA for the CDR3: TGTGCCAGCCGGTTTTATGGCGATCAGGGAGGTAACACTGAAGCTTTCTTT. It yields the protein CASRFYGDQGGNTEAFF.

The chain joins TRBV9 to TRBJ1-4; D call uncertain. V was clipped by 2 bases and J by 0 bases, with 8 bases between them. The CDR3 sequence is 15 residues long. In germline, CDR1 is SGDLS, CDR2 YYNGEE. The CDR3 region is CASSVADATNEKLFF. The CDR3 region has the DNA TGTGCCAGCAGCGTGGCGGACGCAACTAATGAAAAACTGTTTTTT.

This clone was observed a single time. The rearrangement joins TRBV6-5 to TRBJ2-5; no firm D call. Germline CDR1 MNHEY, CDR2 SVGAGI. The CDR3 is 13 amino acids. The V end was cut by 7 bases, the J end by 1 base, with 10 bases between. The CDR3 region has the DNA TGTGCCAGCACGGACGCGGCCCAAGAGACCCAGTACTTC. As protein: CASTDAAQETQYF.

The chain combines TRBV7-8 with TRBJ1-2; D uncertain. Per the germline V gene, CDR1 is SGHVS and CDR2 is FQNEAQ. The CDR3 runs 14 residues. Trimming shortened V by 0 bases and J by 3 bases, and 8 bases separated the two germline ends. The CDR3 region is CASSLAGLDYGYTF. DNA for the CDR3: TGTGCCAGCAGCTTAGCTGGGCTCGACTATGGCTACACCTTC.